What follows are 15 T cell receptor beta chains derived from one specimen sequenced in a study of cytomegalovirus exposure and HLA in healthy donors. Sequencing used immunoSEQ multiplex PCR; TCRdb keeps in-frame clones, though not all of them. The sample includes about 150,000 clones, roughly 89% of them seen just once. The sequencing input was PBMCs. The receptors shown here come from a woman younger than 30 in good health and CMV-seropositive.

CDR3 coding DNA: TGCGCCAGCAGTGAGGGTTCCGTGGGCGCAGATACGCAGTATTTT. Its translation: CASSEGSVGADTQYF. The J gene is TRBJ2-3, the V gene TRBV10-1; D remains unclear. V was trimmed by 2 bases and J by 4 bases, leaving 13 bases between them. The CDR3 covers 15 residues. CDR1 and CDR2 from the germline V gene are WNHNN and SYGVQD (reference sequence).

V is TRBV27 and J is TRBJ1-2; 9 positions agree with TRBD1. Germline V gene lookup returns CDR1 MNHEY and CDR2 SMNVEV (reference sequence). V was pared by 8 bases and J by 6 bases, with 16 bases of the junction left unmatched. CDR3 length: 16 amino acids. CDR3: CASSSGTGTFSDGYTF. CDR3 nucleotide sequence: TGTGCCAGCTCCTCCGGGACAGGGACTTTTAGTGATGGCTACACCTTC.

This rearrangement joins TRBV7-6 to TRBJ2-7; TRBD1 is a possible D gene (6 bases). Germline-derived CDR1 and CDR2 are SGHVS and FNYEAQ. With 5 bases removed from V and 5 bases from J, the gap between germline ends came to 16 bases. This CDR3 is built from 14 residues. The CDR3 sequence: CASSHFTGNHEQYF. DNA for the CDR3: TGTGCCAGCAGCCATTTTACAGGGAACCACGAGCAGTACTTC.

This chain joins TRBV28 and TRBJ2-7; D is possibly TRBD2 (6 bases). There are 16 residues in the CDR3. V was pared by 4 bases and J by 1 base, with 17 bases between. The germline V gene has CDR1 MDHEN and CDR2 SYDVKM. CDR3 coding DNA: TGTGCCAGCAGTTCCGTGGTGTCGGGGGTATCCTACGAGCAGTACTTC. It yields the protein CASSSVVSGVSYEQYF. The complete variable domain, with remaining parts taken from reference TRBV28 and TRBJ2-7, reads DVKVTQSSRYLVKRTGEKVFLECVQDMDHENMFWYRQDPGLGLRLIYFSYDVKMKEKGDIPEGYSVSREKKERFSLILESASTNQTSMYLCASSSVVSGVSYEQYFGPGTRLTVT.

V and J are TRBV29-1 and TRBJ1-2; D is unclear. V lost 1 base and J 4 bases, leaving 16 bases between the germline ends. The germline gives CDR1 SQVTM, CDR2 ANQGSEA. This CDR3 region has 15 residues. CDR3 in amino acids: CSVEGGLPQRYGYTF. The CDR3 nucleotides are TGCAGCGTTGAAGGAGGGCTCCCGCAGCGCTATGGCTACACCTTC.

The genes are TRBV5-4 and TRBJ1-2; D uncertain. Trimming took off 0 bases at V and 5 bases at J, with 5 bases between the two ends. CDR3 length: 12 residues. In germline, CDR1 is SGHNT, CDR2 YYREEE (reference sequence). The DNA for the CDR3 is TGTGCCAGCAGCTTGGGGCCGTATGGCTACACCTTC. This sequence encodes CASSLGPYGYTF.

The CDR3 DNA sequence: TGTGCCAGCGGAGGTGTGACGCGGCGCAACTATGGCTACACCTTC. Amino acids: CASGGVTRRNYGYTF. The chain employs TRBV6-5 and TRBJ1-2; D unclear. The length of the CDR3 is 15 residues. The germline gives CDR1 MNHEY, CDR2 SVGAGI. The V end lost 8 bases, the J end lost 2 bases, and 18 bases lay between the germline ends.

The sample holds one count of this clone. The rearrangement links TRBV28 to TRBJ1-4; no firm D call. CDR1 and CDR2 (germline): MDHEN, SYDVKM. Trimming removed 7 bases from V and 6 bases from J, with 18 bases in between. There are 15 residues in the CDR3. The CDR3 DNA follows: TGTGCCAGCACCCTACGGGGTATCGGAGATGAAAAACTGTTTTTT. Translated: CASTLRGIGDEKLFF.

The chain links TRBV27 to TRBJ1-6; a weak D match, TRBD1 (6 bases). CDR3 length: 17 residues. V gave up 10 bases and J gave up 0 bases, with 19 bases separating them. Germline CDR1 and CDR2: MNHEY and SMNVEV (reference sequence). The CDR3 spells CATNKLDRGSYNSPLHF. The CDR3 region has the DNA TGTGCCACCAACAAATTGGACAGAGGCTCCTATAATTCACCCCTCCACTTT.

The rearrangement links TRBV28 to TRBJ1-1; D gene unclear. The CDR3 has 15 residues. CDR1 MDHEN and CDR2 SYDVKM come from the germline V gene. The V end lost 1 base, the J end lost 0 bases, and 9 bases lay between the germline ends. In nucleotides, the CDR3 is TGTGCCAGCAGTTTATCCTTGGAGTTGAACACTGAAGCTTTCTTT. This codes for CASSLSLELNTEAFF.

This chain connects TRBV7-8 to TRBJ2-2; 7 nucleotides line up with TRBD2. Per the germline V gene, CDR1 is SGHVS and CDR2 is FQNEAQ. Germline trimming cut 5 bases from V and 4 bases from J; bases unmatched to any gene: 13. The CDR3 runs to 17 residues. The CDR3 spells CASSPWVSGRGTGELFF. CDR3 bases: TGTGCCAGCAGCCCATGGGTTAGCGGGCGGGGCACCGGGGAGCTGTTTTTT. The full variable domain, in which reference TRBV7-8 and TRBJ2-2 provide the parts outside the CDR3, is GAGVSQSPRYKVAKRGQDVALRCDPISGHVSLFWYQQALGQGPEFLTYFQNEAQLDKSGLPSDRFFAERPEGSVSTLKIQRTQQEDSAVYLCASSPWVSGRGTGELFFGEGSRLTVL.

This chain connects TRBV6-5 to TRBJ2-1; TRBD2 matches 12 bases. Germline CDR1 is MNHEY and CDR2 is SVGAGI. The junction had 3 bases not matched to a gene; V was cut back by 7 bases and J by 2 bases. The CDR3 loop spans 15 amino acids. The CDR3 DNA is TGTGCCAGCACGCCTAGCGGGGGGGCCTACAATGAGCAGTTCTTC. This sequence encodes CASTPSGGAYNEQFF.

The CDR3: CASSGGLEYNEQFF. The CDR3 DNA follows: TGTGCCAGCAGTGGAGGACTAGAGTACAATGAGCAGTTCTTC. The chain joins TRBV25-1 to TRBJ2-1; 7 positions match TRBD2. There are 14 residues in the CDR3. Trimming took 4 bases from V and 4 from J; bases not matched to a gene: 4. Germline assignment: CDR1 MGHDK and CDR2 SYGVNS.

This clone came up many times. The gene calls are TRBV4-3 and TRBJ1-6, with D possibly being TRBD1 (5 bases). The CDR3 has 15 amino acids. CDR1 and CDR2 from the germline V gene are LGHNA and YSLEER. V dropped 4 bases and J dropped 5 bases, with 12 bases sitting between them. CDR3 sequence: CASSLALTDNSPLHF. CDR3 in DNA: TGCGCCAGCAGCCTAGCCTTGACAGATAATTCACCCCTCCACTTT.

This chain connects TRBV10-3 to TRBJ1-1; D call uncertain. CDR1 and CDR2 (germline): ENHRY, SYGVKD. The V end was cut by 1 base, the J end by 1 base, with 4 bases between. The CDR3 spans 13 residues. CDR3 protein: CAISEWQNTEAFF. In DNA form, the CDR3 reads TGTGCCATCAGTGAGTGGCAGAACACTGAAGCTTTCTTT.